The 10 T cell receptor beta chains below were found in one sample sequenced in a study of prognosis after radiotherapy for stage I lung cancer. Two-round multiplex PCR, the amplification method, yielded TCR beta CDR3 from genomic DNA. Round one of PCR was performed, and it used primers specific to each TRBV and TRBJ gene. TCRdb reanalysed the multiplex PCR reads using MiXCR and keeps one entry per CDR3 protein. The sample lists some 11,000 distinct CDR3 sequences, about 54% seen once, with over 7% in the top ten. Sample: PBMCs, taken before or after stereotactic body radiation therapy (not recorded which). The origin of the receptors is a donor aged 50 or older with non-small cell lung cancer.

The chain joins TRBV9 to TRBJ2-1; D call uncertain. CDR1 and CDR2 from the germline V gene are SGDLS and YYNGEE. The CDR3 totals 16 residues. V gave up 0 bases and J gave up 7 bases, with 17 bases separating them. This CDR3 reads CASSVDGVCVLNEQFF. The CDR3 DNA reads TGTGCCAGCAGCGTAGATGGAGTGTGCGTTTTGAATGAGCAGTTCTTC.

The table lists this clonotype with many counts. The V gene is TRBV29-1, the J gene TRBJ2-3; TRBD2 might be the D (5 bases). V was cut by 5 bases and J by 1 base, with 22 bases left in between. The CDR3 has 17 residues. Germline CDR1 reads SQVTM; CDR2 reads ANQGSEA. The CDR3 reads CSVFRWESGSGTDTQYF. CDR3 nucleotide sequence: TGCAGCGTTTTTAGGTGGGAGTCCGGATCCGGCACAGATACGCAGTATTTT.

This clonotype was detected only once. The junction and the germline gene differ at one end; a read error may be behind it. CDR3 sequence reads: CASSSTPWSSLTRELFF. The CDR3 nucleotides are TGTGCCAGCAGTTCCACACCCTGGAGCAGTCTCACCAGGGAGCTGTTTTTT. The rearrangement links TRBV27 to TRBJ2-2; D call uncertain. The CDR3 sequence is 17 residues long. Germline CDR1 MNHEY, CDR2 SMNVEV (reference sequence).

This clonotype ranks as medium-sized. This rearrangement joins TRBV19 to TRBJ1-5; D gene ambiguous. Germline CDR1 LNHDA, CDR2 SQIVND (reference sequence). The CDR3 has 14 residues. V lost 7 bases, J lost 2 bases, and 12 bases lay in between. The CDR3 coding sequence is TGTGCCAGTACCCCCCGCCGGGGCAATCAGCCCCAGCATTTT. This gives the protein CASTPRRGNQPQHF.

The genes are TRBV24-1 and TRBJ2-2; TRBD1 agrees at 8 bases. After removal of 3 bases from V and 9 bases from J, the junction contained 14 bases not matched to a gene. Per germline, CDR1 KGHDR and CDR2 SFDVKD. The CDR3 spans 17 residues. CDR3: CATSDPLDRGLTWELFF. CDR3 nucleotide sequence: TGTGCCACCAGTGATCCACTCGACAGGGGATTAACCTGGGAGCTGTTTTTT.

The chain uses TRBV6-5 and TRBJ1-1, with D hard to call. Looked up from germline, CDR1 is MNHEY and CDR2 is SVGAGI. CDR3 size: 15 residues. V shed 3 bases and J shed 4 bases, with 15 bases lying between them. The CDR3 DNA reads as TGTGCCAGCAGTTATCGACCCACGCAGAGCACTGAAGCTTTCTTT. It codes for CASSYRPTQSTEAFF.

This clonotype has a count of ten or more. CDR3 DNA sequence: TGCAGTGCTCCAAGGCTACGGGATGAGCAGTTCTTC. Encoded protein: CSAPRLRDEQFF. The chain combines TRBV20-1 with TRBJ2-1; no clear D. V shed 5 bases and J shed 8 bases, with 13 bases lying between them. Germline assignment: CDR1 DFQATT and CDR2 SNEGSKA (reference sequence). The CDR3 is made up of 12 amino acids.

This chain connects TRBV7-9 to TRBJ2-3; D remains ambiguous. V was shortened by 4 bases and J by 7 bases, with 18 bases between the two germline ends. The germline V gene encodes CDR1 SEHNR and CDR2 FQNEAQ (reference sequence). This CDR3 has 15 amino acids. As DNA, the CDR3 is TGTGCCAGCAGCTGGACGTGTAATAGAACATATACGCAGTATTTT. The encoded protein is CASSWTCNRTYTQYF.

V and J are TRBV12-3 or TRBV12-4 and TRBJ1-6; no definite D call. The CDR3 has 12 residues. The V and J ends lost 6 bases and 9 bases respectively, with 9 bases between them. For the CDR3, the DNA is TGTGCCAGCAGCTCTGTATTTTCACCCCTCCACTTT. Translated, it gives CASSSVFSPLHF.

The rearrangement uses TRBV9 and TRBJ2-5; the D is unclear. CDR3 length: 13 amino acids. CDR1 and CDR2 from the germline V gene are SGDLS and YYNGEE. Trimming took 2 bases from V and 4 from J, leaving 9 bases between them. CDR3 amino acids: CASSVGEGETQYF. The CDR3 DNA reads as TGTGCCAGCAGCGTTGGGGAAGGAGAGACCCAGTACTTC.